This TCR beta chain is from a study of shared T cell receptors in the human thymus. Assay used: immunoSEQ multiplex PCR; TCRdb lists only in-frame clones, some missing. The sample lists about 610,000 clones, 70% to 90% occurring once. The J segment lost 3 bases and the V segment lost 4 bases, leaving 3 bases of the junction unmatched. Germline CDR1 is ENHRY and CDR2 is SYGVKD. The CDR3 has 14 amino acids. A further study also used this sample, focusing on human thymus T cells. In that study: Among thymic and blood repertoires, usage of V and J genes appeared biased.

What was sequenced was thymocytes. The receptor comes from a boy less than two years old with a congenital heart defect. The V call is TRBV10-3, the J call TRBJ2-7; 10 positions match TRBD2. This CDR3 reads CAISASGSDYEQYF. The CDR3 DNA follows: TGTGCCATCAGTGCTAGCGGGAGTGACTACGAGCAGTACTTC.